The present T cell receptor (beta chain) was sequenced within a study of T cells after yellow fever vaccination. The study, taken as a whole, reports: The CD4 compartment and the CD8 compartment contained a small share of clonotypes in common.

This clonotype was seen at least ten times. Its antigen remains unidentified. The CDR3 has 16 residues. Trimming cost V 3 bases and J 5 bases; bases outside gene matches: 9. Looked up from germline, CDR1 is SEHNR and CDR2 is FQNEAQ (reference sequence). TCRdb called the 5' RACE reads again in MiXCR, with one record for every CDR3 protein. The sample carries hundreds of thousands of distinct CDR3 sequences, around a tenth recorded once. The rearrangement uses TRBV7-9 and TRBJ1-4; 7 bases are shared with TRBD1. The TCR sequence derives from a man in his late teens or twenties who received the YFV17D yellow fever vaccine. Sequences were derived from PBMCs, sampled on the day of the first yellow fever vaccination. The DNA for the CDR3 is TGTGCCAGCAGCTTTCCCGGACAGGTCTTGAATGAAAAACTGTTTTTT. It codes for CASSFPGQVLNEKLFF.